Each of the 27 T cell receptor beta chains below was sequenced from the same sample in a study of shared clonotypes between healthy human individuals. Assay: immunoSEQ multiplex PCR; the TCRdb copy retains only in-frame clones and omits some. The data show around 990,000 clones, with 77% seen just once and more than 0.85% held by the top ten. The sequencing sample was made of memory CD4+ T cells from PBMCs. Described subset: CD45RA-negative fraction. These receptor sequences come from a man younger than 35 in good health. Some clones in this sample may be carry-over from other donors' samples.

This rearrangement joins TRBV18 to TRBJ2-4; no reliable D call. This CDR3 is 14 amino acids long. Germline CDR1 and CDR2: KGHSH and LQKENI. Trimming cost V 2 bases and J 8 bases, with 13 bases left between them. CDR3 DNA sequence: TGTGCCAGCTCACCAGTTGGTCTCGAGCACATTCAGTACTTC. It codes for CASSPVGLEHIQYF.

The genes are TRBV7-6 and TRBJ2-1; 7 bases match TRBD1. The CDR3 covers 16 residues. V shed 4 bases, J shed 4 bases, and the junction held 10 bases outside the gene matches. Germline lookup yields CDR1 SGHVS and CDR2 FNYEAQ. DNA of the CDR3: TGTGCCAGCAGCTCCCAGACAGGGAATATGTACAATGAGCAGTTCTTC. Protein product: CASSSQTGNMYNEQFF.

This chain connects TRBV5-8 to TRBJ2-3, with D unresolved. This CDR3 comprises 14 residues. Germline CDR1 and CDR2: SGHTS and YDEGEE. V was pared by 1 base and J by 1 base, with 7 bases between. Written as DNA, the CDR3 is TGTGCCAGCAGCTTGTTTGGGGGCACAGATACGCAGTATTTT. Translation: CASSLFGGTDTQYF.

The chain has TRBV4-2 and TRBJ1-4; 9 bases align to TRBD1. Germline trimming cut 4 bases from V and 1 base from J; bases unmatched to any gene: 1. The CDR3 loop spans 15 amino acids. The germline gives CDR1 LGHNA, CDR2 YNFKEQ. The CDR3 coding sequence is TGTGCCAGCAGCCGGACAGGGGAAACTAATGAAAAACTGTTTTTT. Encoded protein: CASSRTGETNEKLFF.

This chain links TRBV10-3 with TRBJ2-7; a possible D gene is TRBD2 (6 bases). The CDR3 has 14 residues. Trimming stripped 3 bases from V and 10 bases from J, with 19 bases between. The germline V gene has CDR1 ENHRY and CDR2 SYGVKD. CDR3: CAISETPTGGEQYF. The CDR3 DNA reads TGTGCCATCAGTGAAACCCCGACGGGCGGGGAACAGTACTTC.

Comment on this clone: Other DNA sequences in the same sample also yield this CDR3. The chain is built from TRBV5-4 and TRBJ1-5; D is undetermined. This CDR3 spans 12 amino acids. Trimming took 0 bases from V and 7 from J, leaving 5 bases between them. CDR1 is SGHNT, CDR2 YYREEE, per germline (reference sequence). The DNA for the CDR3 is TGTGCCAGCAGCTTGGACAGCCAGCCCCAGCATTTT. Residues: CASSLDSQPQHF.

The CDR3 protein is CASSTRSQGGQPQHF. DNA for the CDR3: TGTGCCAGCAGTACGAGGAGTCAGGGCGGTCAGCCCCAGCATTTT. J is TRBJ1-5 and V is TRBV28; a weak D match, TRBD1 (5 bases). The CDR3 runs 15 residues. CDR1 is MDHEN and CDR2 is SYDVKM in the germline V gene. V was pared by 5 bases and J by 6 bases, with 17 bases between.

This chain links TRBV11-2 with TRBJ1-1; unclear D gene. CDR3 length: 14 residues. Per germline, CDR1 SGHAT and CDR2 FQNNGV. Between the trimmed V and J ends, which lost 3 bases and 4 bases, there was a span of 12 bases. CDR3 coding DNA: TGTGCCAGCAGCTTGGCCCCGGGCCGCACTGAAGCTTTCTTT. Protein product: CASSLAPGRTEAFF.

The CDR3 DNA reads TGTGCCAGTAGTTTGGCTAGCGGGAGCCGGGGCAGGGAGCTGTTTTTT. Its translation: CASSLASGSRGRELFF. The rearrangement links TRBV19 to TRBJ2-2, with 10 nucleotides matching TRBD2. The CDR3 is 16 amino acids. Trimming took 5 bases from V and 9 from J; bases not matched to a gene: 12. Germline V gene data show CDR1 as LNHDA and CDR2 as SQIVND (reference sequence).

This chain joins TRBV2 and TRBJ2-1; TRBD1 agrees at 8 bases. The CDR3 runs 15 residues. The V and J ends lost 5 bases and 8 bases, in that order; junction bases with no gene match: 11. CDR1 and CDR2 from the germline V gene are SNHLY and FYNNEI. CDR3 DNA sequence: TGTGCCAGCAGTAATATGAACCCGACAGGGGATGAGCAGTTCTTC. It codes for CASSNMNPTGDEQFF.

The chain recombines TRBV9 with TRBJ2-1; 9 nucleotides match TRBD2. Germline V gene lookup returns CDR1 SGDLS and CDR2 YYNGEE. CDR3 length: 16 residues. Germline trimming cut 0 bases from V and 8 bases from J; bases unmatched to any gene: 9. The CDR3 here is CASSVAVAGGWDEQFF. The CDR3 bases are TGTGCCAGCAGCGTAGCTGTCGCGGGAGGGTGGGATGAGCAGTTCTTC.

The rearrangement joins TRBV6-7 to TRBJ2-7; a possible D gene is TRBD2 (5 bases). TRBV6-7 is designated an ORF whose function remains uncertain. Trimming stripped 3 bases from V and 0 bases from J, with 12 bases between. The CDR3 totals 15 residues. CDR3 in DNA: TGTGCCAGCAGTTATGGGCGGGCCACCTCCTACGAGCAGTACTTC. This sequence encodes CASSYGRATSYEQYF.

In DNA form, the CDR3 reads TGCAGCGCGGGGAGGGCTAATGAAAAACTGTTTTTT. This gives the protein CSAGRANEKLFF. The chain joins TRBV29-1 to TRBJ1-4; unclear D gene. Trimming removed 7 bases at V and 3 bases at J, with 9 bases between. Germline assignment: CDR1 SQVTM and CDR2 ANQGSEA. The CDR3 covers 12 residues.

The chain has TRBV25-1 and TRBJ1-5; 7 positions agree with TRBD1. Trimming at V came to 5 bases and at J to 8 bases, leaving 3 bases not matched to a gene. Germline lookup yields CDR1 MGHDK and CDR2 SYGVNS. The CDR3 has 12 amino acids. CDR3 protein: CASSSGGEPQHF. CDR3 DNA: TGTGCCAGCAGTTCAGGGGGTGAGCCCCAGCATTTT.

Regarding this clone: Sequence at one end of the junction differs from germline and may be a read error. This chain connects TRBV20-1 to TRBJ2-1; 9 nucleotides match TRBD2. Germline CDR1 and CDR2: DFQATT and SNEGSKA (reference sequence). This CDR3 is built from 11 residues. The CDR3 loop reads CSARPSGRMVF. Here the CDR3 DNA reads TGCAGTGCTAGACCCAGCGGGAGGATGGTCTTC.

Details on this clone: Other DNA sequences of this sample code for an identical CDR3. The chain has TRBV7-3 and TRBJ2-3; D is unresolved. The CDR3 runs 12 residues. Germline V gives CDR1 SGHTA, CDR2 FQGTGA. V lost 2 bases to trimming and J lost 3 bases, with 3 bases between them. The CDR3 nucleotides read TGTGCCAGCAGCTTAGGGACAGATACGCAGTATTTT. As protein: CASSLGTDTQYF.

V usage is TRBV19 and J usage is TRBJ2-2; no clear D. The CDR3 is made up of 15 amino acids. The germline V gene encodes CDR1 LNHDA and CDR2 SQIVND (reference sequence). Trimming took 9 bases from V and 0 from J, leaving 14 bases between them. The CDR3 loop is CASLRRSANTGELFF. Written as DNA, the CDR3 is TGTGCCAGCCTCCGGCGGAGCGCGAACACCGGGGAGCTGTTTTTT.

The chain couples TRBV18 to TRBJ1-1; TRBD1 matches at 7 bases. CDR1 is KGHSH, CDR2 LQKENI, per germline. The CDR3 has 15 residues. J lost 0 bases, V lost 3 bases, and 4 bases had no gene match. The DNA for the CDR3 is TGTGCCAGCTCACCCGGACAGGTCATGAACACTGAAGCTTTCTTT. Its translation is CASSPGQVMNTEAFF.

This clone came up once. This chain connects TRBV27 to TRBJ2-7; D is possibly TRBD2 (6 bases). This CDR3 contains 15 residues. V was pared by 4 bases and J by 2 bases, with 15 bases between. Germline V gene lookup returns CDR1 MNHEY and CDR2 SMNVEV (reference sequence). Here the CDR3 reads CASSSGTVYPYEQYF. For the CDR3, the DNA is TGTGCCAGCAGTTCCGGGACTGTCTACCCCTACGAGCAGTACTTC.

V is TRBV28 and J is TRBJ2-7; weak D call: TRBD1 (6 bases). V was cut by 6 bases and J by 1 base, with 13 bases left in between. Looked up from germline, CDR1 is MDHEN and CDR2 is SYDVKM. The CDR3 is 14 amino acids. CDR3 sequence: CASRTGRGSYEQYF. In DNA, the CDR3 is TGTGCCAGCAGGACAGGTCGGGGATCCTACGAGCAGTACTTC.

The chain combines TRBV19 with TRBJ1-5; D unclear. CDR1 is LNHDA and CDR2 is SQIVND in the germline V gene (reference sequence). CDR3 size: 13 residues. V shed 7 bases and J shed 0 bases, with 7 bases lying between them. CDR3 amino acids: CASNTYSNQPQHF. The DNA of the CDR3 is TGTGCCAGTAATACTTATAGCAATCAGCCCCAGCATTTT. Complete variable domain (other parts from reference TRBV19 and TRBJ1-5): DGGITQSPKYLFRKEGQNVTLSCEQNLNHDAMYWYRQDPGQGLRLIYYSQIVNDFQKGDIAEGYSVSREKKESFPLTVTSAQKNPTAFYLCASNTYSNQPQHFGDGTRLSIL.

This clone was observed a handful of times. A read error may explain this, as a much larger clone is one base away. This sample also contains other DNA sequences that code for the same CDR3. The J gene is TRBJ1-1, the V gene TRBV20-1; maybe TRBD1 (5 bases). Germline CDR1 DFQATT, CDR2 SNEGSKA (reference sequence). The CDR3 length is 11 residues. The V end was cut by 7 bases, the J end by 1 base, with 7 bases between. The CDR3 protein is CSVDRNTEAFF. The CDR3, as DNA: TGCAGTGTTGACAGGAACACTGAAGCTTTCTTT.

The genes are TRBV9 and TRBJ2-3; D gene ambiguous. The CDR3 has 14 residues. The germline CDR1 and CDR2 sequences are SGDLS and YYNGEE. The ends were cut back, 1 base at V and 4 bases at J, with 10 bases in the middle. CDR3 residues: CASSVLSLADTQYF. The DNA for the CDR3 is TGTGCCAGCAGCGTACTCTCGCTAGCAGATACGCAGTATTTT.

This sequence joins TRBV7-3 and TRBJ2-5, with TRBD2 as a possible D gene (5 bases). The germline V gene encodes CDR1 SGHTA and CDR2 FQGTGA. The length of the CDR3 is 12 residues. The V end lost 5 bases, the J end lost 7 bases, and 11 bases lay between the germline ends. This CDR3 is CASSEAGGTQYF. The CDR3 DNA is TGTGCCAGCAGCGAAGCCGGAGGGACCCAGTACTTC.

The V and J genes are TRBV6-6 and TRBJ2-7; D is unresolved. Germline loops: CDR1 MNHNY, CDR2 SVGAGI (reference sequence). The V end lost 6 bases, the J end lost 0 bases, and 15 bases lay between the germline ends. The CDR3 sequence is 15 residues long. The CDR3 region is CASSSVLGSSYEQYF. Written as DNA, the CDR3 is TGTGCCAGCAGCTCCGTCTTGGGCAGCTCCTACGAGCAGTACTTC.

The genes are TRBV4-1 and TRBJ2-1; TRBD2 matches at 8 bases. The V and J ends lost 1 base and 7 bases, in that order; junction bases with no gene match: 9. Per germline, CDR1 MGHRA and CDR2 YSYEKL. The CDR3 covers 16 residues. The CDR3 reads CASSQVAMQRENEQFF. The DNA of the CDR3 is TGCGCCAGCAGCCAAGTGGCAATGCAGCGGGAGAATGAGCAGTTCTTC.

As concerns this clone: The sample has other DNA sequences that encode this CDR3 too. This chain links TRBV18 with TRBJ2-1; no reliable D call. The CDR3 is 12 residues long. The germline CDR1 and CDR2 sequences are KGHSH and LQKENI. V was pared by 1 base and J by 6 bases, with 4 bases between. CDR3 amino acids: CASSPQGNEQFF. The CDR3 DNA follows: TGTGCCAGCTCACCACAGGGCAATGAGCAGTTCTTC.